This passage covers 10 T cell receptor beta chains from one sample sequenced in a study of radiation and T cells in renal cell carcinoma. Repertoires were generated with immunoSEQ multiplex PCR, while TCRdb's copy carries only in-frame clones and drops some. The table lists 130,000 or so clones, nearly 90% of them singletons. Described time point: baseline pretreatment blood. Treatment noted: 15 Gy SBRT to primary tumor, nephrectomy 4 weeks later. The specimen was blood, collected from a patient whose treatment included radiotherapy and nephrectomy. These receptors all stem from a woman aged 50 to 60 with renal cell carcinoma.

This chain links TRBV5-1 with TRBJ1-3, with D maybe TRBD1 (6 bases). Trimming pared 2 bases from V and 2 bases from J, leaving 8 bases between. From germline, CDR1 is SGHRS and CDR2 YFSETQ. There are 14 residues in the CDR3. The DNA for the CDR3 is TGCGCCAGCAGCTTCACAGGGACTGGAAACACCATATATTTT. Its translation: CASSFTGTGNTIYF.

The chain links TRBV30 to TRBJ1-4, with D tentatively TRBD1 (6 bases). This CDR3 comprises 13 residues. Trimming took 2 bases from V and 8 from J, leaving 12 bases between them. Germline-derived CDR1 and CDR2 are GTSNPN and SVGIG (reference sequence). The CDR3 sequence is CAWSTGFLEKLFF. For the CDR3, the DNA is TGTGCCTGGAGTACAGGGTTTTTAGAAAAACTGTTTTTT.

This sequence joins TRBV6-6 and TRBJ2-2; D possibly corresponds to TRBD1 (6 bases). The CDR3 is made up of 16 amino acids. V was cut by 6 bases and J by 1 base, with 15 bases left in between. CDR1 and CDR2 from the germline V gene are MNHNY and SVGAGI (reference sequence). The CDR3 nucleotides read TGTGCCAGCAGCCGAGGAACAGGGAGGAACACCGGGGAGCTGTTTTTT. This codes for CASSRGTGRNTGELFF.

V usage is TRBV6-5 and J usage is TRBJ2-5; D possibly corresponds to TRBD1 (6 bases). The DNA matches TRBJ2-7 better at its end, which makes the J call doubtful. The CDR3 spans 14 residues. Germline V gives CDR1 MNHEY, CDR2 SVGAGI. The CDR3 nucleotides are TGTGCCAGCAGTAGGCGCCGGGACACCTACGAGCAGTACTTC. As protein: CASSRRRDTYEQYF.

V is TRBV7-2 and J is TRBJ1-4, with no clear D. Germline V gene data show CDR1 as SGHTA and CDR2 as FQGNSA. This CDR3 spans 14 amino acids. The V end lost 5 bases, the J end lost 8 bases, and 15 bases lay between the germline ends. CDR3 amino acids: CASSPGRRTEKLFF. In DNA form, the CDR3 reads TGTGCCAGCAGCCCGGGCAGGCGCACAGAAAAACTGTTTTTT.

The rearrangement links TRBV11-3 to TRBJ2-1; 12 bases are shared with TRBD2. From germline, CDR1 is SGHNT and CDR2 YENEEA. Trimming cost V 5 bases and J 6 bases; bases outside gene matches: 5. The CDR3 has 15 amino acids. In DNA form, the CDR3 reads TGTGCCAGCAGCGCTAGCGGGGGGGCAGGCAATGAGCAGTTCTTC. Translation: CASSASGGAGNEQFF.

This sequence joins TRBV14 and TRBJ1-2; the D gene is possibly TRBD1 (6 bases). Trimming shortened V by 1 base and J by 0 bases, and 12 bases separated the two germline ends. Germline CDR1 is SGHDN and CDR2 is FVKESK. This CDR3 region has 16 residues. CDR3 loop: CASSQGLAGANYGYTF. The CDR3 DNA follows: TGTGCCAGCAGCCAAGGGTTGGCAGGGGCTAACTATGGCTACACCTTC.

This clone was recorded only once. The V gene is TRBV28, the J gene TRBJ1-2; D is uncertain. The CDR3 runs to 11 residues. With 8 bases removed from V and 8 bases from J, the gap between germline ends came to 12 bases. CDR1 and CDR2 from the germline V gene are MDHEN and SYDVKM. CDR3 amino acids: CASLYGEGYTF. DNA for the CDR3: TGTGCCAGCCTTTATGGGGAGGGCTACACCTTC.

The chain combines TRBV2 with TRBJ2-7, with 10 bases that match TRBD1. With 0 bases clipped from V and 6 bases from J, the junction kept 11 bases outside the gene matches. Germline assignment: CDR1 SNHLY and CDR2 FYNNEI. CDR3 size: 17 residues. CDR3 protein: CASSEALSWDRGTEQYF. CDR3 DNA sequence: TGTGCCAGCAGTGAAGCGCTTAGTTGGGACAGGGGAACCGAGCAGTACTTC.

The chain joins TRBV19 to TRBJ1-1, with D maybe TRBD1 (5 bases). CDR3 length: 14 amino acids. Trimming removed 4 bases at V and 1 base at J, with 10 bases between. Looked up from germline, CDR1 is LNHDA and CDR2 is SQIVND (reference sequence). The CDR3 coding sequence is TGTGCCAGTAGTAGGACCACAGGGAACACTGAAGCTTTCTTT. This translates into CASSRTTGNTEAFF. Complete variable domain (other parts from reference TRBV19 and TRBJ1-1): DGGITQSPKYLFRKEGQNVTLSCEQNLNHDAMYWYRQDPGQGLRLIYYSQIVNDFQKGDIAEGYSVSREKKESFPLTVTSAQKNPTAFYLCASSRTTGNTEAFFGQGTRLTVV.